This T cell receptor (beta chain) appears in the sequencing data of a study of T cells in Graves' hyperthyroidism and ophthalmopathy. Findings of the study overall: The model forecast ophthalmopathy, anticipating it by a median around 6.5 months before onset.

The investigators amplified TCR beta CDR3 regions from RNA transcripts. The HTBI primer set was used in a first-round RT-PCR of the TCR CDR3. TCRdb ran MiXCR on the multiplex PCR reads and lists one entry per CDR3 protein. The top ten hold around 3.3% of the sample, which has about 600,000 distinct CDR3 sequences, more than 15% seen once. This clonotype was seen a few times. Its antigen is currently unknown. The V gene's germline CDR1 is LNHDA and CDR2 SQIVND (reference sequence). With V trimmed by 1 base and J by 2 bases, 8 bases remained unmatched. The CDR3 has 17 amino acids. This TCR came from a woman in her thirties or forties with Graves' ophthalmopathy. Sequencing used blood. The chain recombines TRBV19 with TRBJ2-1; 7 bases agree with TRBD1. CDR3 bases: TGTGCCAGTAGTATAGGGACAGGTAAGGGGCCCTACAATGAGCAGTTCTTC. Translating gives CASSIGTGKGPYNEQFF.